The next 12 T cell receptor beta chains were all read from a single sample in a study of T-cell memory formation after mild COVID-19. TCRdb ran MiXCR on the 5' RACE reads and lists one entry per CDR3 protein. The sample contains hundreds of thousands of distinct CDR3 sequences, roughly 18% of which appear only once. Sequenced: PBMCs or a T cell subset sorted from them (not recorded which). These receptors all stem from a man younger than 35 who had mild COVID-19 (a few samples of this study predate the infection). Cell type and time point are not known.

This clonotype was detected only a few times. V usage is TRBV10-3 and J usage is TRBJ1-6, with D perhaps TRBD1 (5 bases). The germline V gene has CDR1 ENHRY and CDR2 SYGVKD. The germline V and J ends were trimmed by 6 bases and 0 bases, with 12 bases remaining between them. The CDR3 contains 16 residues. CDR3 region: CAIRGGASSYNSPLHF. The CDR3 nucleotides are TGTGCCATCAGAGGAGGGGCAAGCTCCTATAATTCACCCCTCCACTTT.

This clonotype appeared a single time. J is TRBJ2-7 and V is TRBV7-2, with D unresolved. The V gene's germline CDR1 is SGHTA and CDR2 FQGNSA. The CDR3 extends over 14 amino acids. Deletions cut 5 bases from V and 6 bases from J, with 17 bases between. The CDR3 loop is CASSEPGHTTEQYF. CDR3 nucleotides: TGTGCCAGCAGCGAGCCGGGCCACACCACCGAGCAGTACTTC.

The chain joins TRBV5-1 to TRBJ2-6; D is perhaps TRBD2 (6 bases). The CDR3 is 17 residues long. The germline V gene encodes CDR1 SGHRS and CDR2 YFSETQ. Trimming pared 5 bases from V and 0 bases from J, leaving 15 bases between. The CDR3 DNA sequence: TGCGCCAGCAGGGTATCGGGACTTCTCTCTGGGGCCAACGTCCTGACTTTC. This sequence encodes CASRVSGLLSGANVLTF.

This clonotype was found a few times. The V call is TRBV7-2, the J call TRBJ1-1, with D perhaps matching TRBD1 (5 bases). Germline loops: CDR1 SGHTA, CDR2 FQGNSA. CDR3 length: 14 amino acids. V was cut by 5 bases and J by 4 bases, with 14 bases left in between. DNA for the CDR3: TGTGCCAGCAGCCCACTCGCAGGGTCCACTGAAGCTTTCTTT. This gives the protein CASSPLAGSTEAFF.

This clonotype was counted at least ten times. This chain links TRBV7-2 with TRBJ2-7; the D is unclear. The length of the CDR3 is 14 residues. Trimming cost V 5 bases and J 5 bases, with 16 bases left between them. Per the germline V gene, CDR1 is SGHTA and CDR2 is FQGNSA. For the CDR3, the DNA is TGTGCCAGCAGCAGATCGGACGGCTACGACGAGCAGTACTTC. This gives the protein CASSRSDGYDEQYF.

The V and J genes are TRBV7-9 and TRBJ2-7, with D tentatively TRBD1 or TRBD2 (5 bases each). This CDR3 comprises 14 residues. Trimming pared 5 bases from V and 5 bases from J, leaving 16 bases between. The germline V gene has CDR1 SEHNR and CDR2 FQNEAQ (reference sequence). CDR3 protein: CASSANGGSHEQYV. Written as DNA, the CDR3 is TGTGCCAGCAGCGCAAATGGGGGTTCCCACGAGCAGTACGTC.

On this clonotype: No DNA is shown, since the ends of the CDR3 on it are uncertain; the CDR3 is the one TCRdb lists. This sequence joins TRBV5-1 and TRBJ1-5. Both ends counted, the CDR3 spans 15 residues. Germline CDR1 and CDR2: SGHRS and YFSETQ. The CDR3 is CASSLVGGGNQPHHF.

DNA of the CDR3: TGCGCCAGCAGCTTGGGGCGACAGGGTCCCACAGATACGCAGTATTTT. Translated, it gives CASSLGRQGPTDTQYF. The chain is built from TRBV5-1 and TRBJ2-3; TRBD1 matches at 7 bases. There are 16 residues in the CDR3. V lost 0 bases, J lost 2 bases, and 6 bases stayed unmatched. Per germline, CDR1 SGHRS and CDR2 YFSETQ.

The DNA of the CDR3 is TGTGCCAGCACCTTCATTCCCTCTGGAAACACCATATATTTT. This sequence encodes CASTFIPSGNTIYF. The chain links TRBV7-2 to TRBJ1-3; D not certain. The V and J ends lost 7 bases and 0 bases respectively, with 10 bases between them. This CDR3 region has 14 residues. Germline V CDR1 and CDR2: SGHTA, FQGNSA.

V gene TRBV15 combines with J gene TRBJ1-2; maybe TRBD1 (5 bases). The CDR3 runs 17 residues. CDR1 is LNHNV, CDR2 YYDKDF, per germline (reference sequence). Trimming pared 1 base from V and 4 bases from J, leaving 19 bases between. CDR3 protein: CATSRVGRGPWSYGYTF. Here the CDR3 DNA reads TGTGCCACCAGCAGAGTTGGCCGGGGCCCTTGGAGCTATGGCTACACCTTC.

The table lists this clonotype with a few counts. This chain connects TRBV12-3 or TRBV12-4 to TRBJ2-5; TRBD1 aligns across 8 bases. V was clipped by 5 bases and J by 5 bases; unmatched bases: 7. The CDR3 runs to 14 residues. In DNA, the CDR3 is TGTGCCAGCAGTCCCGGACAGGGAGTGGAGACCCAGTACTTC. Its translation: CASSPGQGVETQYF.

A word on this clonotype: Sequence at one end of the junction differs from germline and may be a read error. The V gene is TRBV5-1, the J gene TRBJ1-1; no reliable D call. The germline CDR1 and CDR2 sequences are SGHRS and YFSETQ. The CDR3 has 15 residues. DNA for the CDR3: TGCGACAGCAGCTTGAAGGGAACCGGGAACACTGAAGCTTTCTTT. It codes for CDSSLKGTGNTEAFF.